The 26 T cell receptor beta chains below all came from one sample that was sequenced in a study of response to subunit inactivated influenza vaccine. TCRdb re-derived calls from the RT-PCR reads in MiXCR, one entry per CDR3 protein. The repertoire consists of more than 700,000 distinct CDR3 sequences, with roughly 20% occurring once and the leading ten covering roughly 10%. Sequencing was performed on PBMCs from blood, taken 4 to 6 days after vaccination. These receptors all stem from a man aged 50-59 years who received an inactivated influenza vaccine.

This clonotype has a handful of counts. The chain uses TRBV20-1 and TRBJ1-2; no clear D gene. Germline CDR1 and CDR2: DFQATT and SNEGSKA (reference sequence). The CDR3 is made up of 14 amino acids. Trimming cost V 6 bases and J 4 bases, with 18 bases left between them. The CDR3: CSAERPKPGYGYTF. CDR3 coding DNA: TGCAGTGCCGAAAGACCCAAGCCCGGCTATGGCTACACCTTC.

The J gene is TRBJ1-1, the V gene TRBV7-2; TRBD1 matches at 10 bases. V dropped 3 bases and J dropped 4; count of bases not matched to a gene: 2. Germline CDR1 is SGHTA and CDR2 is FQGNSA. The length of the CDR3 is 14 residues. This chain's CDR3 is CASSFRTGGTEAFF. In DNA, the CDR3 is TGTGCCAGCAGCTTCCGGACAGGGGGCACTGAAGCTTTCTTT.

This clonotype appeared a few times. The chain couples TRBV12-3 or TRBV12-4 to TRBJ1-5, with D possibly TRBD1 on 5 matching bases. The CDR3 is 13 residues long. Deletions cut 6 bases from V and 2 bases from J, with 8 bases between. The CDR3 loop reads CASRGVGNQPQHF. CDR3 sequence (DNA): TGTGCCAGCAGAGGGGTAGGCAATCAGCCCCAGCATTTT.

Concerning this clonotype itself: The junction shows a germline mismatch at one end, possibly a read error. The chain recombines TRBV10-3 with TRBJ2-7, with 8 bases fitting TRBD1. Germline V lookup: CDR1 ENHRY, CDR2 SYGVKD. The CDR3 totals 12 residues. CDR3 DNA: TGTGCCAACCCGAAGACAGGGGTCTCTAAGGGCTTC. Protein sequence: CANPKTGVSKGF.

This chain links TRBV3-1 with TRBJ2-2; maybe TRBD1 (6 bases). The germline CDR1 and CDR2 sequences are LGHDT and YNNKEL (reference sequence). The CDR3 contains 14 residues. Trimming took off 4 bases at V and 7 bases at J, with 13 bases between the two ends. The CDR3 nucleotides read TGTGCCAGCAGCCGCATACAGGGTGACGGGGAGCTGTTTTTT. Its translation is CASSRIQGDGELFF.

This clonotype was seen many times. This chain joins TRBV29-1 and TRBJ1-5; 8 nucleotides agree with TRBD1. The J segment lost 5 bases and the V segment lost 4 bases, leaving 4 bases of the junction unmatched. The CDR3 contains 13 residues. Germline-derived CDR1 and CDR2 are SQVTM and ANQGSEA. This chain's CDR3 is CSVAQGEDQPQHF. The CDR3 coding sequence is TGCAGCGTTGCACAGGGGGAGGATCAGCCCCAGCATTTT.

This clonotype was counted only a few times. This rearrangement joins TRBV4-2 to TRBJ2-3; TRBD2 aligns across 9 bases. Germline V gene lookup returns CDR1 LGHNA and CDR2 YNFKEQ. The CDR3 loop spans 17 amino acids. The trim removed 3 bases at V and 2 bases at J, leaving 9 bases unmatched. The CDR3 DNA is TGTGCCAGCAGCCAGAATAGCGGGGGCCGATTCACAGATACGCAGTATTTT. Protein: CASSQNSGGRFTDTQYF.

V is TRBV20-1 and J is TRBJ2-3; 11 bases are a match to TRBD2. Losses at the gene ends were 0 bases for V and 1 base for J; bases not matched to a gene: 15. The CDR3 length is 20 residues. CDR1 and CDR2 (germline): DFQATT, SNEGSKA (reference sequence). The CDR3 DNA is TGCAGTGCTAGAGATCGATTTTTACTAGCGGGAGTTGGAGGCACAGATACGCAGTATTTT. Its translation: CSARDRFLLAGVGGTDTQYF.

The rearrangement joins TRBV6-2 or TRBV6-3 to TRBJ2-2, with 9 bases fitting TRBD2. The CDR3 runs 15 residues. CDR1 is MNHEY and CDR2 is SVGEGT in the germline V gene. The V gene end was trimmed by 6 bases and the J gene end by 3 bases; junction bases not matched to a gene: 5. CDR3 coding DNA: TGTGCCAGCAGCTTAGCGGGGGCCTACACCGGGGAGCTGTTTTTT. Protein: CASSLAGAYTGELFF.

This clonotype showed up just a few times. The chain couples TRBV10-3 to TRBJ1-2; D is unresolved. There are 11 residues in the CDR3. V was clipped by 2 bases and J by 5 bases, with 3 bases between them. Germline values: CDR1 ENHRY, CDR2 SYGVKD. The CDR3 reads CAISETYGYTF. DNA of the CDR3: TGTGCCATCAGTGAGACATATGGCTACACCTTC.

V gene TRBV20-1 combines with J gene TRBJ2-7, with TRBD2 matching 9 bases. Trimming cost V 2 bases and J 5 bases; bases outside gene matches: 7. The CDR3 contains 14 residues. The germline CDR1 and CDR2 sequences are DFQATT and SNEGSKA (reference sequence). CDR3 sequence reads: CSARRSGSINEQYF. As DNA, the CDR3 is TGCAGTGCTAGACGTAGCGGGAGCATTAACGAGCAGTACTTC.

There are many counts of this clonotype. The chain combines TRBV7-2 with TRBJ2-5, with TRBD2 matching over 8 bases. V was pared by 5 bases and J by 4 bases, with 9 bases of the junction left unmatched. The germline gives CDR1 SGHTA, CDR2 FQGNSA. The CDR3 length is 15 residues. CDR3 nucleotides: TGTGCCAGCAGCGTTAGCGGGATCTTTGGAGAGACCCAGTACTTC. It is translated as CASSVSGIFGETQYF.

This clonotype has more than one count but fewer than ten. The chain employs TRBV12-3 or TRBV12-4 and TRBJ1-5; maybe TRBD1 (6 bases). The CDR3 loop spans 13 amino acids. V dropped 6 bases and J dropped 3 bases, with 9 bases sitting between them. CDR3: CASRQGYNQPQHF. DNA for the CDR3: TGTGCCAGCAGACAGGGTTACAATCAGCCCCAGCATTTT.

This clonotype was found a few times. The chain recombines TRBV6-2 or TRBV6-3 with TRBJ2-3, with 8 bases matching TRBD1. After removal of 2 bases from V and 2 bases from J, the junction contained 9 bases not matched to a gene. The CDR3 has 17 amino acids. Per the germline V gene, CDR1 is MNHEY and CDR2 is SVGEGT. For the CDR3, the DNA is TGTGCCAGCAGTTACAAGTTCGGACAGGGAGACACAGATACGCAGTATTTT. It encodes CASSYKFGQGDTDTQYF.

This chain uses TRBV12-2 with TRBJ2-2. TRBV12-2 is shown as a pseudogene. CDR3 length: 12 residues. CDR3 sequence: CASRFRPGELFF. CDR3 DNA: TGTGCAAGTCGCTTTAGGCCCGGGGAGCTGTTTTTT.

The chain couples TRBV6-1 to TRBJ2-1; D unclear. The germline gives CDR1 MNHNS, CDR2 SASEGT. Trimming shortened V by 6 bases and J by 0 bases, and 12 bases separated the two germline ends. The length of the CDR3 is 15 residues. The CDR3 DNA reads TGTGCCAGCAGCACCGGACCGCTCTCCTACAATGAGCAGTTCTTC. As protein: CASSTGPLSYNEQFF.

This chain links TRBV4-3 with TRBJ2-3; 7 nucleotides match TRBD2. V was clipped by 0 bases and J by 6 bases; unmatched bases: 12. The CDR3 covers 17 residues. Germline CDR1 is LGHNA and CDR2 is YSLEER. Written as DNA, the CDR3 is TGCGCCAGCAGCCAAGATCCAATGGCAGGGCGGGGGGATACGCAGTATTTT. It codes for CASSQDPMAGRGDTQYF.

This clonotype occurred a few times. The chain has TRBV29-1 and TRBJ2-3; D is undetermined. Looked up from germline, CDR1 is SQVTM and CDR2 is ANQGSEA. V was clipped by 0 bases and J by 2 bases, with 12 bases between them. This CDR3 spans 15 amino acids. CDR3 residues: CSVEEAAYFTDTQYF. The CDR3 bases are TGCAGCGTTGAAGAAGCCGCCTACTTCACAGATACGCAGTATTTT.

This clonotype was counted between two and nine times. For the CDR3, the DNA is TGTGCCACCAAGCGGGACGGGGAGCAGTTCTTC. Translating it yields CATKRDGEQFF. The chain links TRBV15 to TRBJ2-1, with TRBD2 matching 7 bases. The CDR3 loop spans 11 amino acids. Germline CDR1 is LNHNV and CDR2 is YYDKDF (reference sequence). After removal of 7 bases from V and 10 bases from J, the junction contained 4 bases not matched to a gene.

This clonotype came up a few times. V and J are TRBV6-1 and TRBJ2-5, with D perhaps TRBD2 (6 bases). CDR3 length: 14 residues. The V end lost 4 bases, the J end lost 7 bases, and 16 bases lay between the germline ends. Germline CDR1 MNHNS, CDR2 SASEGT. The CDR3 DNA sequence: TGTGCCAGCAGTGTCGGCGGGGTGCTGGGGACCCAGTACTTC. Translated, it gives CASSVGGVLGTQYF.

In this sample, this clonotype turned up a few times. V usage is TRBV29-1 and J usage is TRBJ2-5; 8 nucleotides align to TRBD2. After removal of 6 bases from V and 7 bases from J, the junction contained 7 bases not matched to a gene. Looked up from germline, CDR1 is SQVTM and CDR2 is ANQGSEA. The CDR3 consists of 12 residues. CDR3 protein: CSVGGVGGTQYF. The CDR3 DNA sequence: TGCAGCGTCGGGGGGGTTGGGGGGACCCAGTACTTC.

This CDR3 is CASSQDWGRGKETQYF. The CDR3 DNA follows: TGCGCCAGCAGCCAAGATTGGGGCAGGGGAAAAGAGACCCAGTACTTC. V and J are TRBV4-1 and TRBJ2-5, with a weak D call TRBD1 (6 bases). The V gene lost 0 bases and the J gene lost 3 bases, with 14 bases spanning the gap. The CDR3 contains 16 residues. Looked up from germline, CDR1 is MGHRA and CDR2 is YSYEKL.

This sequence joins TRBV20-1 and TRBJ2-1, with D perhaps matching TRBD1 (6 bases). The length of the CDR3 is 15 residues. Germline V gene sequence: CDR1 DFQATT, CDR2 SNEGSKA (reference sequence). The V gene lost 0 bases and the J gene lost 5 bases, with 14 bases spanning the gap. The CDR3, as DNA: TGCAGTGCTAGAGATCACGGCAGGGGTAACAATGAGCAGTTCTTC. Translating it yields CSARDHGRGNNEQFF.

CDR3 in amino acids: CAISPSVGSEKLFF. CDR3 DNA sequence: TGTGCCATCAGTCCATCGGTCGGGAGTGAAAAACTGTTTTTT. The rearrangement links TRBV10-3 to TRBJ1-4; D ambiguous. Germline-derived CDR1 and CDR2 are ENHRY and SYGVKD. The CDR3 is 14 residues long. Trimming cost V 5 bases and J 7 bases, with 14 bases left between them.

This clonotype has a handful of counts. The V call is TRBV4-3, the J call TRBJ1-6; D remains unclear. The CDR3 sequence is 14 residues long. Trimming took off 8 bases at V and 7 bases at J, with 15 bases between the two ends. Germline-derived CDR1 and CDR2 are LGHNA and YSLEER. CDR3 sequence reads: CASGERVGNSPLHF. For the CDR3, the DNA is TGCGCCAGCGGCGAAAGGGTAGGAAATTCACCCCTCCACTTT.

This clonotype turned up a few times. V usage is TRBV20-1 and J usage is TRBJ2-7; TRBD2 matches 8 bases. V trimming: 1 base; J trimming: 3 bases; junction bases outside the gene matches: 8. Per germline, CDR1 DFQATT and CDR2 SNEGSKA (reference sequence). This CDR3 is built from 15 residues. The CDR3: CSARARGEGYYEQYF. In nucleotides, the CDR3 is TGCAGTGCTAGAGCGCGGGGGGAGGGCTACTACGAGCAGTACTTC.